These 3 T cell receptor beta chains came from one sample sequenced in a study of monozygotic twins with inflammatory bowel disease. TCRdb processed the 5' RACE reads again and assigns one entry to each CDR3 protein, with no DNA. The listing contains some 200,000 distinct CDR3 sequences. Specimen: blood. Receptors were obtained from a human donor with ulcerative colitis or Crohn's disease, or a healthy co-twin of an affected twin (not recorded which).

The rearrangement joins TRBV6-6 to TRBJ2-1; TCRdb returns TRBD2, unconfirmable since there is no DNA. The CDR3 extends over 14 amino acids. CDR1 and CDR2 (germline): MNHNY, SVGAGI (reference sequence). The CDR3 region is CASSPPGRSNEQFF.

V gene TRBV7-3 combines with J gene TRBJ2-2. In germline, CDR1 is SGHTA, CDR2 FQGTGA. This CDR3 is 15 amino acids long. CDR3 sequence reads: CASSPTAPNTGELFF. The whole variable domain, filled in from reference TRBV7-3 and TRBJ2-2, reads GAGVSQTPSNKVTEKGKYVELRCDPISGHTALYWYRQSLGQGPEFLIYFQGTGAADDSGLPNDRFFAVRPEGSVSTLKIQRTERGDSAVYLCASSPTAPNTGELFFGEGSRLTVL.

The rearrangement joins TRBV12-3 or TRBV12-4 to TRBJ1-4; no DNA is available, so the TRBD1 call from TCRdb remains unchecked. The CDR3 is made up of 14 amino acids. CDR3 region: CASSYWDRAEKLFF.